This T cell receptor (beta chain) comes out of a study of blood T cells in healthy people across ages. Study-wide findings and caveats: Naive CD4+ cell counts and diversity both ran higher in long-lived than in aged donors. CMV status of donors was unknown, possibly confounding expanded clonotype changes.

About this clonotype itself: Its antigen is still unknown.

A sample-barcoded 5' primer and a J-beta primer mix were used in a second PCR of roughly 7 to 11 cycles. Every cDNA molecule bore a tag from a template-switch adaptor containing 12 random nucleotides. One entry per CDR3 protein results from TCRdb running MiXCR on the 5' RACE reads. Found here are hundreds of thousands of distinct CDR3 sequences, around 45% of them singletons; the top ten hold around a third. In each sample, at least 7 million PBMCs were isolated. The CDR3 extends over 16 amino acids. V dropped 5 bases and J dropped 7; count of bases not matched to a gene: 10. Sequenced material: blood. The V call is TRBV12-3 or TRBV12-4, the J call TRBJ1-4, with TRBD1 identical over 10 bases. The sequence was collected from a woman aged 55 to 70 in good health. CDR3 nucleotides: TGTGCCAGCAGTATAATCAGGCGGGACAGGGGTGAAAAACTGTTTTTT. Translation gives CASSIIRRDRGEKLFF.